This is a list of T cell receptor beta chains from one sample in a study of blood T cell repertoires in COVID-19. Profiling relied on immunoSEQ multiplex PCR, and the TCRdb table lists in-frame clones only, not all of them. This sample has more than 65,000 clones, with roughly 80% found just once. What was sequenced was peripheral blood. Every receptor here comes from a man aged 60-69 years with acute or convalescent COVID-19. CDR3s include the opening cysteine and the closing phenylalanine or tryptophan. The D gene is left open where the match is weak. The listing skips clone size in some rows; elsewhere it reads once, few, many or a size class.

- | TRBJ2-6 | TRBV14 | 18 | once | TGTGCCAGCAGCCAAGGACCCAGGGTGGGCTCTGGGGCCAACGTCCTGACTTTC | CASSQGPRVGSGANVLTF
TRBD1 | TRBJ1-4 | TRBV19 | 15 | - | TGTGCCAGTAGTATAGGGGACAGGGATAATGAAAAACTGTTTTTT | CASSIGDRDNEKLFF
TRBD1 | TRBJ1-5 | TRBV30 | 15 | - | TGTGCCTGGTCGCTCTATCGGACAGGGGGCCAGCCCCAGCATTTT | CAWSLYRTGGQPQHF
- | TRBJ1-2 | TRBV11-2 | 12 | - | TGTGCCAGCAGCTTAAGCCAACATGGCTACACCTTC | CASSLSQHGYTF
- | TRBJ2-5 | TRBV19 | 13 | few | TGTGCCAGTAGTACACTTCCGGTCGAGACCCAGTACTTC | CASSTLPVETQYF
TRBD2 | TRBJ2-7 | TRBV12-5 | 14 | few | TGTGCTAGTGGTCAAGGGACTAGCGGGGACGAGCAGTACTTC | CASGQGTSGDEQYF
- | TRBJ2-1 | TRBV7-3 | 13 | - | TGTGCCAGCAGCTCTCGGGCCTACAATGAGCAGTTCTTC | CASSSRAYNEQFF
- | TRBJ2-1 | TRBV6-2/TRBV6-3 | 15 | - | TGTGCCAGCAGTGACACCGGGGATGTCCACAATGAGCAGTTCTTC | CASSDTGDVHNEQFF
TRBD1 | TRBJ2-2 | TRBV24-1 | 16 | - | TGTGCCACCAGTGATGCCGGGACAGTGAACACCGGGGAGCTGTTTTTT | CATSDAGTVNTGELFF
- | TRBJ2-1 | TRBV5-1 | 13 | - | TGCGCCAGCAGCTTACAGGGTATCAATGAGCAGTTCTTC | CASSLQGINEQFF
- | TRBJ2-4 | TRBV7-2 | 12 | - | TGTGCCAGCAGGGGGGGTGGAGACATTCAGTACTTC | CASRGGGDIQYF
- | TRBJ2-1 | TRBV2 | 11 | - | TGTGCCAGCACCACCTACAATGAGCAGTTCTTC | CASTTYNEQFF
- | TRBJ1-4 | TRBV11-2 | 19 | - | TGTGCCAGCAGCTTACGGAACCCAGACCCCAGGCGGGTGAATGAAAAACTGTTTTTT | CASSLRNPDPRRVNEKLFF
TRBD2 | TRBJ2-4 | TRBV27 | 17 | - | TGTGCCAGCAGTCCCTACGGGACTAGCAGTTTCAAAAACATTCAGTACTTC | CASSPYGTSSFKNIQYF
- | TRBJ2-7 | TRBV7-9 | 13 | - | TGTGCCAGCAGCACTCAACAGGGCTACGAGCAGTACTTC | CASSTQQGYEQYF
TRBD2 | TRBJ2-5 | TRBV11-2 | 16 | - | TGTGCCAGCAGCTCTGGACTAGCGGGGGGCCAAGAGACCCAGTACTTC | CASSSGLAGGQETQYF
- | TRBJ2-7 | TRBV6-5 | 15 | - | TGTGCCAGCAGTTACCCCGGACAGCCACCCTACGAGCAGTACTTC | CASSYPGQPPYEQYF
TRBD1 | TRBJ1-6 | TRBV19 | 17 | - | TGTGCCAGTAGTACAGGACAGGGGGCCAACTATAATTCACCCCTCCACTTT | CASSTGQGANYNSPLHF
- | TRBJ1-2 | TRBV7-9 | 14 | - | TGTGCCAGCAGCTTTCTATCGGGGTTGGATGGCTACACCTTC | CASSFLSGLDGYTF
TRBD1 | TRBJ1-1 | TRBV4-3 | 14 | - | TGCGCCAGCAGCCAAGTCGGAGGGGGCGGTGAAGCTTTCTTT | CASSQVGGGGEAFF
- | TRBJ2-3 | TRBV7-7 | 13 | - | TGTGCTAGCAGTTCGCAGGGGACAGATACGCAGTATTTT | CASSSQGTDTQYF
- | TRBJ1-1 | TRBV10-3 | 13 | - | TGTGCCTTCTCGGGCAGGGAGGGCACTGAAGCTTTCTTT | CAFSGREGTEAFF
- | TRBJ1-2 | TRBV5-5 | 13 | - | TGTGCCAGCACCCATACAGGGTACTATGGCTACACCTTC | CASTHTGYYGYTF
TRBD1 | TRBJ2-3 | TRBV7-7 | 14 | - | TGTGCTAGCAGCTGGTCAGGGGGTACAGATACGCAGTATTTT | CASSWSGGTDTQYF
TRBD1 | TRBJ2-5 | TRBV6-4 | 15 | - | TGTGCCAGCAGTGAAGTTCAGGGGGCGCGGGAGACCCAGTACTTC | CASSEVQGARETQYF